These 10 T cell receptor beta chains were all obtained from the same sample, sequenced in a study of OX40 agonist ivuxolimab in advanced cancers. The data were produced by immunoSEQ multiplex PCR, yet TCRdb's version contains in-frame clones alone and is incomplete. The sample holds about 69,000 clones, over 60% seen once. The specimen was CD4+ or CD8+ T cells sorted from blood, collected in a trial of the OX40 agonist ivuxolimab. These receptors all stem from an adult with an advanced solid tumor such as melanoma, head and neck, liver or kidney cancer.

V and J are TRBV7-2 and TRBJ2-2; no clear D gene. CDR1 is SGHTA and CDR2 is FQGNSA in the germline V gene. The V end lost 5 bases, the J end lost 6 bases, and 13 bases lay between the germline ends. CDR3 length equals 14 residues. The CDR3 DNA follows: TGTGCCAGCAGCCCGGCCCTGGGCGCCGGGGAGCTGTTTTTT. Amino acid sequence: CASSPALGAGELFF.

This clone was recorded once. The rearrangement joins TRBV20-1 to TRBJ1-2; no firm D call. The V gene's germline CDR1 is DFQATT and CDR2 SNEGSKA (reference sequence). V shed 1 base and J shed 7 bases, with 4 bases lying between them. This CDR3 is 10 amino acids long. The CDR3 DNA follows: TGCAGTGCTAGAGTGAGTGGCTACACCTTC. Translation: CSARVSGYTF.

This clone turned up a few times. The chain links TRBV30 to TRBJ1-1; 7 nucleotides align to TRBD1. Per germline, CDR1 GTSNPN and CDR2 SVGIG (reference sequence). This CDR3 is 13 amino acids long. V lost 4 bases and J lost 1; bases outside the gene matches: 3. CDR3 bases: TGTGCCTGGAAGGGACAGAAGAACACTGAAGCTTTCTTT. It codes for CAWKGQKNTEAFF.

In its sample, this clone was seen once. The rearrangement links TRBV2 to TRBJ2-6, with D possibly called TRBD1 or TRBD2 (6 bases each). The CDR3 has 19 amino acids. The germline V gene has CDR1 SNHLY and CDR2 FYNNEI. Trimming took 6 bases from V and 3 from J, leaving 24 bases between them. CDR3 residues: CASRRDGGIRGHGANVLTF. CDR3 nucleotide sequence: TGTGCCAGCAGAAGAGACGGTGGTATTCGGGGGCATGGGGCCAACGTCCTGACTTTC. The full variable domain, in which reference TRBV2 and TRBJ2-6 provide the parts outside the CDR3, is EPEVTQTPSHQVTQMGQEVILRCVPISNHLYFYWYRQILGQKVEFLVSFYNNEISEKSEIFDDQFSVERPDGSNFTLKIRSTKLEDSAMYFCASRRDGGIRGHGANVLTFGAGSRLTVL.

The V gene is TRBV29-1, the J gene TRBJ2-2, with 10 bases lining up with TRBD2. The CDR3 totals 14 residues. Unmatched junction bases numbered 5, after V lost 6 bases and J lost 4 bases. The germline V gene has CDR1 SQVTM and CDR2 ANQGSEA. CDR3 coding DNA: TGCAGCGTACACGGACTAGCGGCCACCGGGGAGCTGTTTTTT. Translating it yields CSVHGLAATGELFF.

The chain employs TRBV19 and TRBJ1-5, with D uncertain. The V gene's germline CDR1 is LNHDA and CDR2 SQIVND (reference sequence). This CDR3 is 14 amino acids long. Trimming cost V 5 bases and J 4 bases, with 12 bases left between them. CDR3 nucleotides: TGTGCCAGTAGTGCGAGACACCAGAATCAGCCCCAGCATTTT. Its protein product is CASSARHQNQPQHF.

This CDR3 is CASSLVTGHLSSYEQYF. The CDR3 DNA reads TGTGCCAGCAGCCTCGTGACAGGGCACCTGAGCTCCTACGAGCAGTACTTC. This sequence joins TRBV5-8 and TRBJ2-7, with TRBD1 matching 7 bases. CDR3 length: 17 amino acids. Germline CDR1 is SGHTS and CDR2 is YDEGEE. The V and J ends lost 4 bases and 0 bases, in that order; junction bases with no gene match: 13.

This clone showed up just once. The chain has TRBV27 and TRBJ2-4, with a possible D match to TRBD2 (5 bases). The germline CDR1 and CDR2 sequences are MNHEY and SMNVEV (reference sequence). V lost 4 bases to trimming and J lost 0 bases, with 19 bases between them. CDR3 length: 18 residues. The CDR3 protein is CASSSLNGGPTAKNIQYF. The CDR3 region has the DNA TGTGCCAGCAGTTCCCTTAACGGCGGGCCGACAGCCAAAAACATTCAGTACTTC.

The J gene is TRBJ1-4, the V gene TRBV30; D ambiguous. Trimming left V 6 bases short and J 3 bases short, with 14 bases between. The CDR3 length is 14 residues. Germline V gene lookup returns CDR1 GTSNPN and CDR2 SVGIG (reference sequence). The CDR3 loop reads CACGGSRSNEKLFF. The CDR3 region has the DNA TGTGCCTGCGGAGGATCAAGGTCTAATGAAAAACTGTTTTTT.

V usage is TRBV30 and J usage is TRBJ1-5; D is undetermined. This CDR3 contains 15 residues. Germline loops: CDR1 GTSNPN, CDR2 SVGIG (reference sequence). V was trimmed by 3 bases and J by 0 bases, leaving 12 bases between them. The CDR3 DNA follows: TGTGCCTGGAGGGCCGGAACATATAGCAATCAGCCCCAGCATTTT. Residues: CAWRAGTYSNQPQHF.